The clone carrying this T cell receptor beta chain was detected once. As yet, its antigen is unknown. V was shortened by 5 bases and J by 6 bases, with 13 bases between the two germline ends. This CDR3 spans 13 amino acids. CDR1 and CDR2 from the germline V gene are SEHNR and FQNEAQ (reference sequence). The sample is drawn from a study of T cell responses to AZD1222 COVID-19 vaccine. Whole-study findings and limits: Across the whole spike, CD4 TCRs peaked at regions 160-218 and 743-854.

Measured with immunoSEQ multiplex PCR; TCRdb has only the in-frame clones, and not every one. Here the sample spans roughly 140,000 clones, 90% being singletons. The TCR originated in an adult who received the AZD1222 COVID-19 vaccine. This sequence joins TRBV7-9 and TRBJ1-2; D not resolved. The sequenced sample was peripheral blood, obtained 28 days after the second AZD1222 dose. CDR3 region: CASSRSPRDGYTF. The CDR3 DNA reads as TGTGCCAGCAGCCGGAGCCCAAGGGATGGCTACACCTTC.